Listed here are 9 T cell receptor beta chains from one sample, sequenced in a study of blood T cells in healthy people across ages. The use of a sample-barcoded 5' primer and a J-beta primer mix characterized a second PCR of roughly 7 to 11 cycles. One entry per CDR3 protein results from TCRdb running MiXCR on the 5' RACE reads. The sample holds about a million distinct CDR3 sequences, roughly 47% seen once. The sequencing input was blood. These receptors were taken from a woman aged 55 to 70 in good health.

The rearrangement links TRBV5-1 to TRBJ2-7, with 12 positions matching TRBD2. The CDR3 is 15 amino acids. Germline V gene data show CDR1 as SGHRS and CDR2 as YFSETQ. V gave up 1 base and J gave up 5 bases; unmatched junction bases: 4. CDR3 coding DNA: TGCGCCAGCAGCTTGACTAGCGGGAGGTCAAACGAGCAGTACTTC. Amino acid sequence: CASSLTSGRSNEQYF.

The chain links TRBV6-1 to TRBJ1-1, with TRBD1 matching over 9 bases. This CDR3 has 15 amino acids. Germline V gene data show CDR1 as MNHNS and CDR2 as SASEGT. CDR3: CASLRPGQGVPEAFF. CDR3 coding DNA: TGTGCTAGCTTACGGCCGGGACAGGGAGTTCCTGAAGCTTTCTTT.

This clonotype was observed a handful of times. V is TRBV28 and J is TRBJ2-3; D not resolved. Trimming stripped 6 bases from V and 4 bases from J, with 11 bases between. CDR3 length equals 13 residues. Germline loops: CDR1 MDHEN, CDR2 SYDVKM. The DNA of the CDR3 is TGTGCCAGCAGCCCCCTCGGGTCAGATACGCAGTATTTT. Its translation: CASSPLGSDTQYF.

The CDR3 DNA is TGTGCCAGCAGTTTAGCTCAAGCGGGAGGGCCGGGCAATGAGCAGTTCTTC. Its protein is CASSLAQAGGPGNEQFF. The chain recombines TRBV12-3 or TRBV12-4 with TRBJ2-1, with TRBD2 matching over 10 bases. The CDR3 runs to 17 residues. The junction had 8 bases not matched to a gene; V was cut back by 0 bases and J by 6 bases.

This clonotype was observed many times. The V gene is TRBV12-3 or TRBV12-4, the J gene TRBJ2-2; tentatively, D is TRBD1 (5 bases). CDR3 length: 13 amino acids. V was cut by 5 bases and J by 4 bases, with 8 bases left in between. The CDR3 reads CASSLRVTGELFF. CDR3 in DNA: TGTGCCAGCAGTCTCAGGGTCACCGGGGAGCTGTTTTTT.

This chain connects TRBV3-1 to TRBJ2-3, with 7 nucleotides matching TRBD2. The CDR3 loop spans 16 amino acids. The trim removed 4 bases at V and 4 bases at J, leaving 11 bases unmatched. The V gene's germline CDR1 is LGHDT and CDR2 YNNKEL (reference sequence). The CDR3 protein is CASSPPLAEGADTQYF. Written as DNA, the CDR3 is TGTGCCAGCAGCCCCCCGCTAGCGGAGGGCGCAGATACGCAGTATTTT.

A word on this clonotype: This clone may be a read error of a much larger clone one base away. This chain uses TRBV12-3 or TRBV12-4 with TRBJ2-5; tentatively, D is TRBD1 (6 bases). The ends were cut back, 7 bases at V and 11 bases at J, with 20 bases in the middle. The CDR3 is 13 residues long. Here the CDR3 DNA reads TGTGCCAGCACCCTCGGGGTGGCACAGGGTCAGTACTTC. Amino acid sequence: CASTLGVAQGQYF.

This clonotype was seen a few times. This rearrangement joins TRBV5-1 to TRBJ2-5; perhaps TRBD2 as D (5 bases). The CDR3 has 16 amino acids. Trimming cost V 2 bases and J 5 bases, with 19 bases left between them. From germline, CDR1 is SGHRS and CDR2 YFSETQ. DNA for the CDR3: TGCGCCAGCAGCTTTAGTGCTCTTGGGTCGGGGGAGACCCAGTACTTC. It specifies CASSFSALGSGETQYF.

J is TRBJ2-1 and V is TRBV28; no clear D. This CDR3 is built from 15 residues. V gave up 3 bases and J gave up 2 bases, with 11 bases separating them. CDR1 is MDHEN and CDR2 is SYDVKM in the germline V gene. The CDR3 reads CASSLDPRTYNEQFF. The CDR3 DNA follows: TGTGCCAGCAGTTTGGACCCGAGGACCTACAATGAGCAGTTCTTC.